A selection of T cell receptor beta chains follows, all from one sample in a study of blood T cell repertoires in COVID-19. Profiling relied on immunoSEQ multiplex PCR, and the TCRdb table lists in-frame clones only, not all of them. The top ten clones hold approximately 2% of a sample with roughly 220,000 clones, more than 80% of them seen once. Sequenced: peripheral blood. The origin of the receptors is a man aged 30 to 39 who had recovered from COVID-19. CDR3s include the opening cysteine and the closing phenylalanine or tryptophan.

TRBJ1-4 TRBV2 CASSPRQGVNEKLFF
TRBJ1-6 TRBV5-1 CASRVGEGSPLHF
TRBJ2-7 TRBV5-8 CASSLIYPSEQYF
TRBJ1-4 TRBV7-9 CASSYQKTDLNEKLFF
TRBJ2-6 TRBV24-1 CATEGTARILPHSGANVLTF
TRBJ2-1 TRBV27 CASSFIQAIQGYNEQFF
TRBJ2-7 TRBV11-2 CASSLVERFGEQYF
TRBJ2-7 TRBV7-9 CASGASPYEQYF
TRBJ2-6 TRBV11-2 CASSLGAQSGANVLTF
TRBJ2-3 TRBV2 CASRNQLGLMTDTQYF
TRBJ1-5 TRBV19 CASSPEGVRGYQPQHF
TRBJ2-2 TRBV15 CATSTLRGGDTGELFF
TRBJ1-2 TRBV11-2 CASSLFFTLEGYTF
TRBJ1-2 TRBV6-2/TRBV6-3 CASSVTQGQGGSYGYTF
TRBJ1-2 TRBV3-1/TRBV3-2 CASSQYRSSNRGGYTF
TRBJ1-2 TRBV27 CASSLRAGGILDYGYTF
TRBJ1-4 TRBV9 CASSVGKGGLEKLFF
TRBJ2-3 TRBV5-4 CASSPTRLDDTQYF
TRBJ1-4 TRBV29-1 CSANREREEKLFF